A selection of T cell receptor beta chains follows, all from one sample in a study of blood T cells in healthy people across ages. TCRdb processed the 5' RACE reads anew with MiXCR; each CDR3 protein has one entry. The table has over a million distinct CDR3 sequences, approximately 63% seen once. Specimen: blood. These receptors were collected from a man between 18 and 29 years old in good health. CDR3s include the opening cysteine and the closing phenylalanine or tryptophan. The order of the fields is clone size, V gene, J gene, D gene, CDR3 length, CDR3 DNA, CDR3 protein. A D gene is named only where the DNA matches it firmly. Not every row has a clone size; where given, it reads once, few, many or a size class.

clone size: .
V gene: TRBV28
J gene: TRBJ2-7
D gene: TRBD1
CDR3 length: 13
CDR3 DNA: TGTGCCAGCAGTTTATTAGACAGGGGCGAGCAGTACTTC
CDR3 protein: CASSLLDRGEQYF

clone size: .
V gene: TRBV11-2
J gene: TRBJ2-1
D gene: TRBD2
CDR3 length: 16
CDR3 DNA: TGTGCCAGCAGCCGTAGCGGGGGGGCCTGGAGCAATGAGCAGTTCTTC
CDR3 protein: CASSRSGGAWSNEQFF

clone size: many
V gene: TRBV4-2
J gene: TRBJ2-7
D gene: .
CDR3 length: 14
CDR3 DNA: TGTGCCAGCAGCCTCTCATTACAGGGCTACGAGCAGTACTTC
CDR3 protein: CASSLSLQGYEQYF

clone size: once
V gene: TRBV4-2
J gene: TRBJ1-2
D gene: .
CDR3 length: 13
CDR3 DNA: TGTGCCAGCAGCCAACAGAATAACTATGGCTACACCTTC
CDR3 protein: CASSQQNNYGYTF

clone size: .
V gene: TRBV12-3/TRBV12-4
J gene: TRBJ2-1
D gene: TRBD2
CDR3 length: 19
CDR3 DNA: TGTGCCAGCGCCACTCTGACTAGCGGGAGCCTAAGGCCCTACAATGAGCAGTTCTTC
CDR3 protein: CASATLTSGSLRPYNEQFF

clone size: once
V gene: TRBV11-2
J gene: TRBJ2-7
D gene: .
CDR3 length: 15
CDR3 DNA: TGTGCCAGCAGCGGGAAAGGGGGAAACTCCTACGAGCAGTACTTC
CDR3 protein: CASSGKGGNSYEQYF

clone size: .
V gene: TRBV29-1
J gene: TRBJ2-3
D gene: TRBD2
CDR3 length: 13
CDR3 DNA: TGCAGCGTTGCCGGGACTAGTCTAGATACGCAGTATTTT
CDR3 protein: CSVAGTSLDTQYF

clone size: .
V gene: TRBV30
J gene: TRBJ2-7
D gene: .
CDR3 length: 11
CDR3 DNA: TGTGCCTGGAGTACCTACTACGAGCAGTACTTC
CDR3 protein: CAWSTYYEQYF

clone size: .
V gene: TRBV29-1
J gene: TRBJ1-2
D gene: .
CDR3 length: 14
CDR3 DNA: TGCAGCGTTGGATTGGGGCTAGGGAGGTATGGCTACACCTTC
CDR3 protein: CSVGLGLGRYGYTF

clone size: .
V gene: TRBV10-3
J gene: TRBJ2-1
D gene: .
CDR3 length: 13
CDR3 DNA: TGTGCCATCAGTGAGGAACAGGTTAATGAGCAGTTCTTC
CDR3 protein: CAISEEQVNEQFF

clone size: .
V gene: TRBV4-1
J gene: TRBJ2-7
D gene: TRBD2
CDR3 length: 15
CDR3 DNA: TGCGCCAGCAGCCAAGAACCTAGCGGGGCCTACGAGCAGTACTTC
CDR3 protein: CASSQEPSGAYEQYF

clone size: .
V gene: TRBV5-1
J gene: TRBJ1-1
D gene: TRBD1
CDR3 length: 16
CDR3 DNA: TGCGCCAGCAGGGGCGACAGGGGGCTAATGAACACTGAAGCTTTCTTT
CDR3 protein: CASRGDRGLMNTEAFF

clone size: few
V gene: TRBV7-2
J gene: TRBJ2-5
D gene: .
CDR3 length: 16
CDR3 DNA: TGTGCCAGCAGCTTAGAGGGGAGGACAGCGAGGGAGACCCAGTACTTC
CDR3 protein: CASSLEGRTARETQYF

clone size: .
V gene: TRBV12-3/TRBV12-4
J gene: TRBJ2-1
D gene: TRBD2
CDR3 length: 16
CDR3 DNA: TGTGCCAGCAGTGAACCCGGGACTAGCGGATACAATGAGCAGTTCTTC
CDR3 protein: CASSEPGTSGYNEQFF

clone size: few
V gene: TRBV4-1
J gene: TRBJ2-4
D gene: .
CDR3 length: 16
CDR3 DNA: TGCGCCAGCAGCCAACCACGTAGGGGGGCCAAAAACATTCAGTACTTC
CDR3 protein: CASSQPRRGAKNIQYF

clone size: .
V gene: TRBV7-9
J gene: TRBJ2-2
D gene: TRBD2
CDR3 length: 14
CDR3 DNA: TGTGCCAGCAGCCCCAGGACTAGCGGCGGGGAGCTGTTTTTT
CDR3 protein: CASSPRTSGGELFF

clone size: .
V gene: TRBV2
J gene: TRBJ1-5
D gene: .
CDR3 length: 16
CDR3 DNA: TGTGCCAGCAGTGAGATTTGGAAGGAGAATCAGTGGCCCCAGCATTTT
CDR3 protein: CASSEIWKENQWPQHF

clone size: .
V gene: TRBV7-2
J gene: TRBJ2-7
D gene: TRBD2
CDR3 length: 19
CDR3 DNA: TGTGCCAGCAGCTTAATGGCTAGCGGGGGGCCATCGCTTACCTACGAGCAGTACTTC
CDR3 protein: CASSLMASGGPSLTYEQYF

clone size: .
V gene: TRBV15
J gene: TRBJ1-6
D gene: .
CDR3 length: 14
CDR3 DNA: TGTGCCACCAGCACCACTAGTTCTGGTTCACCCCTCCACTTT
CDR3 protein: CATSTTSSGSPLHF

clone size: .
V gene: TRBV2
J gene: TRBJ1-3
D gene: .
CDR3 length: 16
CDR3 DNA: TGTGCCAGCAGTGATGGGCAGGGGTTTACTGGAAACACCATATATTTT
CDR3 protein: CASSDGQGFTGNTIYF

clone size: .
V gene: TRBV2
J gene: TRBJ2-4
D gene: .
CDR3 length: 16
CDR3 DNA: TGTGCCAGCAGATCAGACGGAGGACTTTCCAAAAACATTCAGTACTTC
CDR3 protein: CASRSDGGLSKNIQYF

clone size: few
V gene: TRBV29-1
J gene: TRBJ2-1
D gene: .
CDR3 length: 11
CDR3 DNA: TGCAGCGTTGAGTCGAGCCTCGCGCAGTTCTTC
CDR3 protein: CSVESSLAQFF

clone size: .
V gene: TRBV11-1
J gene: TRBJ2-1
D gene: TRBD2
CDR3 length: 16
CDR3 DNA: TGTGCCAGCAGCCCGGCTAGCGGGGCCCGGGGGGGTGAGCAGTTCTTC
CDR3 protein: CASSPASGARGGEQFF

clone size: .
V gene: TRBV20-1
J gene: TRBJ1-5
D gene: .
CDR3 length: 13
CDR3 DNA: TGCAGTGCGACCCGCCTAGGGGGTCAGCCCCAGCATTTT
CDR3 protein: CSATRLGGQPQHF

clone size: few
V gene: TRBV4-2
J gene: TRBJ2-1
D gene: TRBD2
CDR3 length: 18
CDR3 DNA: TGTGCCAGCAGCCTAGTCCCCCCGGGACTAGCAGATTACAATGAGCAGTTCTTC
CDR3 protein: CASSLVPPGLADYNEQFF

clone size: .
V gene: TRBV9
J gene: TRBJ2-7
D gene: TRBD2
CDR3 length: 15
CDR3 DNA: TGTGCCAGCAGCCTCGGGGAGGGCACATTTTACGAGCAGTACTTC
CDR3 protein: CASSLGEGTFYEQYF

clone size: few
V gene: TRBV30
J gene: TRBJ2-1
D gene: TRBD2
CDR3 length: 15
CDR3 DNA: TGTGCCTGGAGATCCCGAGCGGGAGGTCCCCATGAGCAGTTCTTC
CDR3 protein: CAWRSRAGGPHEQFF

clone size: few
V gene: TRBV10-1
J gene: TRBJ2-3
D gene: .
CDR3 length: 14
CDR3 DNA: TGCGCCAGCAGTGGGAACAGCCACACAGATACGCAGTATTTT
CDR3 protein: CASSGNSHTDTQYF

clone size: .
V gene: TRBV7-2
J gene: TRBJ2-1
D gene: TRBD1
CDR3 length: 17
CDR3 DNA: TGTGCCAGCAGCCCTACGAGGAGACAGGGTCCCTACAATGAGCAGTTCTTC
CDR3 protein: CASSPTRRQGPYNEQFF

clone size: .
V gene: TRBV20-1
J gene: TRBJ2-1
D gene: TRBD1
CDR3 length: 16
CDR3 DNA: TGCAGTGCTAGATCCCTAACAGGGGTCTCCTACAATGAGCAGTTCTTC
CDR3 protein: CSARSLTGVSYNEQFF

clone size: .
V gene: TRBV20-1
J gene: TRBJ2-4
D gene: .
CDR3 length: 13
CDR3 DNA: TGCAGTGCTGACACCGTGCCCAAAAACATTCAGTACTTC
CDR3 protein: CSADTVPKNIQYF

clone size: .
V gene: TRBV4-1
J gene: TRBJ2-1
D gene: .
CDR3 length: 13
CDR3 DNA: TGCGCCAGCAGCCAAGTTCAAGGGAATGAGCAGTTCTTC
CDR3 protein: CASSQVQGNEQFF

clone size: .
V gene: TRBV10-3
J gene: TRBJ2-5
D gene: .
CDR3 length: 13
CDR3 DNA: TGTGCCATCAGTGAGTCGCGGCAAGAGACCCAGTACTTC
CDR3 protein: CAISESRQETQYF

clone size: once
V gene: TRBV4-2
J gene: TRBJ2-7
D gene: TRBD2
CDR3 length: 14
CDR3 DNA: TGTGCCAGCAGCCGCGGGACTACCTTGTACGAGCAGTACTTC
CDR3 protein: CASSRGTTLYEQYF

clone size: few
V gene: TRBV20-1
J gene: TRBJ2-7
D gene: .
CDR3 length: 13
CDR3 DNA: TGCAGTGCTAAGGACGCGGAAACCTACGAGCAGTACTTC
CDR3 protein: CSAKDAETYEQYF

clone size: .
V gene: TRBV4-1
J gene: TRBJ1-1
D gene: .
CDR3 length: 15
CDR3 DNA: TGCGCCAGCAGCCTGTACGTGGGGGGGGAAGGATCAGCTTTCTTT
CDR3 protein: CASSLYVGGEGSAFF

clone size: few
V gene: TRBV29-1
J gene: TRBJ2-1
D gene: TRBD1
CDR3 length: 14
CDR3 DNA: TGCAGCGCCCGGGGACAGGGAGGCTACAATGAGCAGTTCTTC
CDR3 protein: CSARGQGGYNEQFF

clone size: .
V gene: TRBV15
J gene: TRBJ1-1
D gene: .
CDR3 length: 14
CDR3 DNA: TGTGCCACCAGCAGAGATTTGTTGGGCACTGAAGCTTTCTTT
CDR3 protein: CATSRDLLGTEAFF

clone size: .
V gene: TRBV10-3
J gene: TRBJ1-2
D gene: TRBD1
CDR3 length: 17
CDR3 DNA: TGTGCCATCAGAATACAATCCGGGACAGGGGGCCCCTATGGCTACACCTTC
CDR3 protein: CAIRIQSGTGGPYGYTF

clone size: many
V gene: TRBV7-9
J gene: TRBJ2-7
D gene: TRBD1
CDR3 length: 13
CDR3 DNA: TGTGCCAGCAGCCCCGGGACAGGGTACGAGCAGTACTTC
CDR3 protein: CASSPGTGYEQYF

clone size: .
V gene: TRBV27
J gene: TRBJ2-7
D gene: TRBD2
CDR3 length: 16
CDR3 DNA: TGTGCCAGCAGTTACACTAGCGGGAGGGCCATCTACGAGCAGTACTTC
CDR3 protein: CASSYTSGRAIYEQYF

clone size: .
V gene: TRBV20-1
J gene: TRBJ2-5
D gene: TRBD1
CDR3 length: 15
CDR3 DNA: TGCAGTGCTTTCCCCGGGACAGTCAACCAAGAGACCCAGTACTTC
CDR3 protein: CSAFPGTVNQETQYF